This T cell receptor beta chain comes out of a study of blood T cell repertoires in COVID-19. Method: immunoSEQ multiplex PCR; TCRdb's copy keeps in-frame clones and lacks some. The sample yields over 45,000 clones, 90% seen once. CDR1 and CDR2 (germline): MNHEY, SVGAGI. Trimming took off 2 bases at V and 7 bases at J, with 12 bases between the two ends. The CDR3 extends over 14 amino acids. The material sequenced was peripheral blood. This receptor was obtained from a man between 65 and 79 years old with acute or convalescent COVID-19. The V and J genes are TRBV6-5 and TRBJ2-1; D is undetermined. The CDR3 DNA reads as TGTGCCAGCAGTTACGTCTCAGTTAAAAATGAGCAGTTCTTC. Translation: CASSYVSVKNEQFF.